Following are 21 T cell receptor beta chains from one sample sequenced in a study of OX40 agonist ivuxolimab in advanced cancers. Only in-frame clones appear in the TCRdb table, and some are missing; sequencing was by immunoSEQ multiplex PCR. The sample has about 76,000 clones, roughly 87% seen once. Sample: CD4+ or CD8+ T cells sorted from blood, taken in a trial of the OX40 agonist ivuxolimab. These receptors were collected from an adult with an advanced solid tumor such as melanoma, head and neck, liver or kidney cancer.

The chain joins TRBV18 to TRBJ2-6, with 9 nucleotides matching TRBD1. Germline V gene lookup returns CDR1 KGHSH and CDR2 LQKENI. V dropped 4 bases and J dropped 0; count of bases not matched to a gene: 10. This CDR3 region has 19 residues. The DNA for the CDR3 is TGTGCCAGCTCACTACTCACAGGGGGCCTCAGCTCTGGGGCCAACGTCCTGACTTTC. Amino acid sequence: CASSLLTGGLSSGANVLTF.

V usage is TRBV6-5 and J usage is TRBJ2-7, with TRBD1 identical over 8 bases. The V gene's germline CDR1 is MNHEY and CDR2 SVGAGI. The CDR3 is made up of 14 amino acids. The ends lost 10 bases at V and 0 bases at J; junction bases unmatched: 8. DNA of the CDR3: TGTGCCACCGCTACCGGGACAGGCTCCTACGAGCAGTACTTC. Its translation: CATATGTGSYEQYF.

The gene calls are TRBV5-1 and TRBJ1-1, with 8 positions matching TRBD1. The CDR3 has 15 amino acids. J was trimmed by 7 bases and V by 6 bases; bases with no gene match: 14. Per the germline V gene, CDR1 is SGHRS and CDR2 is YFSETQ. CDR3 DNA: TGCGCCAGCACAAACGGACAGGGTGGCTATAGTGAAGCTTTCTTT. Translating it yields CASTNGQGGYSEAFF.

This clone has only a few counts. V and J are TRBV7-2 and TRBJ1-5; 8 bases line up with TRBD1. After removal of 0 bases from V and 7 bases from J, the junction contained 8 bases not matched to a gene. The CDR3 is made up of 16 amino acids. CDR1 is SGHTA, CDR2 FQGNSA, per germline. As DNA, the CDR3 is TGTGCCAGCAGCTTAGCGCATGGACAGGGAAGACAGCCCCAGCATTTT. Protein sequence: CASSLAHGQGRQPQHF. The full variable domain, its missing parts supplied by reference TRBV7-2 and TRBJ1-5, is GAGVSQSPSNKVTEKGKDVELRCDPISGHTALYWYRQSLGQGLEFLIYFQGNSAPDKSGLPSDRFSAERTGGSVSTLTIQRTQQEDSAVYLCASSLAHGQGRQPQHFGDGTRLSIL.

The V and J genes are TRBV9 and TRBJ2-5; D is perhaps TRBD2 (6 bases). V was pared by 3 bases and J by 0 bases, with 15 bases between. The CDR3 extends over 16 amino acids. CDR1 SGDLS and CDR2 YYNGEE come from the germline V gene. CDR3 sequence reads: CASSAYGGQYQETQYF. In DNA form, the CDR3 reads TGTGCCAGCAGCGCTTACGGAGGGCAGTACCAAGAGACCCAGTACTTC. Supplemented by reference TRBV9 and TRBJ2-5, the full variable domain reads DSGVTQTPKHLITATGQRVTLRCSPRSGDLSVYWYQQSLDQGLQFLIQYYNGEERAKGNILERFSAQQFPDLHSELNLSSLELGDSALYFCASSAYGGQYQETQYFGPGTRLLVL.

Only one count was recorded for this clone. This is likely a read error, given that the CDR3 carries no conserved phenylalanine or tryptophan at its end. The chain joins TRBV29-1 to TRBJ2-7; 7 bases match TRBD1. Germline V lookup: CDR1 SQVTM, CDR2 ANQGSEA. The CDR3 covers 13 residues. V was pared by 7 bases and J by 6 bases, with 12 bases of the junction left unmatched. The CDR3: CSALLQGMGEQYL. The DNA for the CDR3 is TGCAGCGCTCTCCTACAGGGGATGGGCGAGCAGTACCTC.

The chain carries TRBV6-1 and TRBJ2-7; the match to TRBD1 covers 8 bases. Per germline, CDR1 MNHNS and CDR2 SASEGT. The length of the CDR3 is 14 residues. The junction had 8 bases not matched to a gene; V was cut back by 4 bases and J by 6 bases. The CDR3 reads CASSVGQGVSEQYF. The CDR3 region has the DNA TGTGCCAGCAGTGTAGGACAGGGAGTGAGCGAGCAGTACTTC.

The rearrangement joins TRBV5-1 to TRBJ1-2; D is ambiguous. CDR3 size: 14 residues. Trimming cost V 0 bases and J 4 bases, with 10 bases left between them. Germline lookup yields CDR1 SGHRS and CDR2 YFSETQ. CDR3 loop: CASSLGTTLYGYTF. The CDR3 nucleotides are TGCGCCAGCAGCTTGGGAACAACACTCTATGGCTACACCTTC.

This sequence joins TRBV28 and TRBJ1-1; 9 nucleotides agree with TRBD1. After removal of 2 bases from V and 1 base from J, the junction contained 2 bases not matched to a gene. This CDR3 has 15 amino acids. Germline V gene data show CDR1 as MDHEN and CDR2 as SYDVKM. The CDR3 here is CASSLTGGGNTEAFF. Written as DNA, the CDR3 is TGTGCCAGCAGTTTAACAGGGGGCGGGAACACTGAAGCTTTCTTT.

The chain is built from TRBV6-1 and TRBJ1-4; 8 bases line up with TRBD1. Germline V gene data show CDR1 as MNHNS and CDR2 as SASEGT. J gave up 6 bases and V 4 bases, and 7 bases lay outside the gene matches. The CDR3 has 15 amino acids. The CDR3: CASSVRQGTDEKLFF. CDR3 sequence (DNA): TGTGCCAGCAGTGTCCGACAGGGGACTGATGAAAAACTGTTTTTT.

V and J are TRBV7-6 and TRBJ2-7; possibly TRBD1 for D (6 bases). CDR1 SGHVS and CDR2 FNYEAQ come from the germline V gene. The V gene lost 4 bases and the J gene lost 7 bases, with 20 bases spanning the gap. The CDR3 is 15 residues long. CDR3 nucleotides: TGTGCCAGCAGCTCAAGAGACAGGTTGATAGGGGAGCAGTACTTC. Protein product: CASSSRDRLIGEQYF. The variable domain in full, completed from reference TRBV7-6 and TRBJ2-7, reads GAGVSQSPRYKVTKRGQDVALRCDPISGHVSLYWYRQALGQGPEFLTYFNYEAQQDKSGLPNDRFSAERPEGSISTLTIQRTEQRDSAMYRCASSSRDRLIGEQYFGPGTRLTVT.

The rearrangement links TRBV7-2 to TRBJ2-1; perhaps TRBD1 as D (6 bases). Germline CDR1 is SGHTA and CDR2 is FQGNSA. V gave up 3 bases and J gave up 7 bases, with 16 bases separating them. The CDR3 runs 15 residues. CDR3 protein: CASSFYNRAGNEQFF. The CDR3, as DNA: TGTGCCAGCAGCTTTTATAACAGGGCCGGGAATGAGCAGTTCTTC.

V is TRBV5-1 and J is TRBJ2-4; 7 bases line up with TRBD1. Unmatched junction bases numbered 6, after V lost 4 bases and J lost 5 bases. Per the germline V gene, CDR1 is SGHRS and CDR2 is YFSETQ. There are 14 residues in the CDR3. CDR3 amino acids: CASSVAGGQNIQYF. CDR3 DNA: TGCGCCAGCAGCGTCGCAGGGGGTCAAAACATTCAGTACTTC. Based on the CDR3 plus reference TRBV5-1 and TRBJ2-4, the full variable domain is KAGVTQTPRYLIKTRGQQVTLSCSPISGHRSVSWYQQTPGQGLQFLFEYFSETQRNKGNFPGRFSGRQFSNSRSEMNVSTLELGDSALYLCASSVAGGQNIQYFGAGTRLSVL.

The V and J genes are TRBV15 and TRBJ2-3, with TRBD2 identical over 14 bases. This CDR3 has 17 residues. V dropped 3 bases and J dropped 4; count of bases not matched to a gene: 6. The V gene's germline CDR1 is LNHNV and CDR2 YYDKDF (reference sequence). In DNA form, the CDR3 reads TGTGCCACCAGCAGGGCCGGACTAGCGGGAGGTTCAGATACGCAGTATTTT. Encoded protein: CATSRAGLAGGSDTQYF.

In nucleotides, the CDR3 is TGTGCCAGCAGCTTCTCGACTGTGAACACTGAAGCTTTCTTT. This translates into CASSFSTVNTEAFF. The rearrangement joins TRBV7-9 to TRBJ1-1; D uncertain. Germline V gene data show CDR1 as SEHNR and CDR2 as FQNEAQ (reference sequence). The V end lost 3 bases, the J end lost 0 bases, and 8 bases lay between the germline ends. CDR3 length: 14 amino acids.

This clone was counted a few times. V gene TRBV11-2 combines with J gene TRBJ1-1, with D unresolved. The CDR3 loop spans 14 amino acids. Germline V CDR1 and CDR2: SGHAT, FQNNGV. Trimming stripped 1 base from V and 7 bases from J, with 13 bases between. In DNA, the CDR3 is TGTGCCAGCAGCTTAGGGGAAGGAGTGAGTGAAGCTTTCTTT. As protein: CASSLGEGVSEAFF.

The V call is TRBV7-3, the J call TRBJ2-7; D might be TRBD1 (7 bases). The length of the CDR3 is 15 residues. Deletions cut 2 bases from V and 3 bases from J, with 14 bases between. The V gene's germline CDR1 is SGHTA and CDR2 FQGTGA. The CDR3 protein is CASSLQGGIHYEQYF. The DNA of the CDR3 is TGTGCCAGCAGCTTACAGGGGGGCATACACTACGAGCAGTACTTC.

V usage is TRBV11-3 and J usage is TRBJ1-2; tentatively, D is TRBD1 (6 bases). V was trimmed by 0 bases and J by 0 bases, leaving 11 bases between them. The CDR3 is 16 residues long. CDR1 is SGHNT and CDR2 is YENEEA in the germline V gene. CDR3 sequence reads: CASSLDRDIPNYGYTF. In nucleotides, the CDR3 is TGTGCCAGCAGCTTAGATCGGGACATACCTAACTATGGCTACACCTTC.

The chain carries TRBV7-3 and TRBJ1-1; no clear D gene. Germline assignment: CDR1 SGHTA and CDR2 FQGTGA. V lost 2 bases and J lost 7, with 20 bases in between. The CDR3 covers 16 residues. CDR3 nucleotides: TGTGCCAGCAGCTTAGGCGCAGGCACGATGATGGGTGAAGCTTTCTTT. Translated, it gives CASSLGAGTMMGEAFF.

The rearrangement joins TRBV29-1 to TRBJ1-2; 8 bases are a match to TRBD1. CDR1 is SQVTM, CDR2 ANQGSEA, per germline. With 6 bases clipped from V and 4 bases from J, the junction kept 7 bases outside the gene matches. This CDR3 comprises 13 residues. Here the CDR3 DNA reads TGCAGCGTAGGACAGGGCTCATCCTATGGCTACACCTTC. The encoded protein is CSVGQGSSYGYTF.

The CDR3 here is CASSLDGLAGGRETQYF. Written as DNA, the CDR3 is TGTGCCAGCAGCTTGGACGGACTAGCGGGAGGGCGGGAGACCCAGTACTTC. J is TRBJ2-5 and V is TRBV5-4; 15 positions match TRBD2. Trimming took 0 bases from V and 5 from J; bases not matched to a gene: 5. Germline-derived CDR1 and CDR2 are SGHNT and YYREEE (reference sequence). The CDR3 has 17 amino acids.